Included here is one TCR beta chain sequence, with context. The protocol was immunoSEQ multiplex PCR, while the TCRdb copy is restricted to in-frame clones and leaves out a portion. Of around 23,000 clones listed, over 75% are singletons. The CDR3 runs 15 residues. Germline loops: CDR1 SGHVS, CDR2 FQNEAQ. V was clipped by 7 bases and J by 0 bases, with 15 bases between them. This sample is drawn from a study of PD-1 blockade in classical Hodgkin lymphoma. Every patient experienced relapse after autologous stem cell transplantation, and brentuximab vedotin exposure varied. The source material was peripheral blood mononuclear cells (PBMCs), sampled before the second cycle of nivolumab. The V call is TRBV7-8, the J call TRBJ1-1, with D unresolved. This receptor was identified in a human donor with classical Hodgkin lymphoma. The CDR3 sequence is CASTSFANLNTEAFF. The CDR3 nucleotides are TGTGCCAGCACCTCCTTCGCAAACTTGAACACTGAAGCTTTCTTT.